One and the same sample provided the 32 T cell receptor beta chains below, sequenced in a study of T cells in Graves' hyperthyroidism and ophthalmopathy. The investigators amplified TCR beta CDR3 regions from RNA transcripts. The HTBI primer set served for first-round RT-PCR of the TCR CDR3. TCRdb reprocessed the multiplex PCR reads with MiXCR, giving one entry per CDR3 protein. Of around 660,000 distinct CDR3 sequences listed, approximately 42% were seen once; the top ten hold 6.5% to 9%. The sample taken for sequencing was peripheral blood or thyroid tissue (not recorded which). The source of these receptors is an adult man with Graves' disease, either hyperthyroidism or ophthalmopathy (not recorded which).

This clonotype was observed a handful of times. This chain connects TRBV6-5 to TRBJ1-1; D remains ambiguous. CDR1 is MNHEY and CDR2 is SVGAGI in the germline V gene. The CDR3 loop spans 14 amino acids. Trimming shortened V by 2 bases and J by 6 bases, and 13 bases separated the two germline ends. The CDR3 coding sequence is TGTGCCAGCAGTTACGACGGCTCTCAGGCTGAAGCTTTCTTT. Encoded protein: CASSYDGSQAEAFF.

This clonotype was found many times. The chain recombines TRBV7-9 with TRBJ1-1; possible D gene TRBD1, 6 bases. V lost 2 bases, J lost 5 bases, and 15 bases lay in between. Germline loops: CDR1 SEHNR, CDR2 FQNEAQ (reference sequence). The CDR3 sequence is 15 residues long. The CDR3 loop reads CASSLLQGGRTEAFF. CDR3 nucleotides: TGTGCCAGCAGCTTATTACAGGGTGGAAGGACTGAAGCTTTCTTT. Full variable domain (outside the CDR3, taken from reference TRBV7-9 and TRBJ1-1): DTGVSQNPRHKITKRGQNVTFRCDPISEHNRLYWYRQTLGQGPEFLTYFQNEAQLEKSRLLSDRFSAERPKGSFSTLEIQRTEQGDSAMYLCASSLLQGGRTEAFFGQGTRLTVV.

This clonotype showed up many times. The chain has TRBV29-1 and TRBJ1-1; no reliable D call. Germline V gene data show CDR1 as SQVTM and CDR2 as ANQGSEA. The CDR3 has 15 amino acids. V lost 4 bases to trimming and J lost 3 bases, with 18 bases between them. CDR3 in DNA: TGCAGCGTTGCGACAAGGGTCCCCACAGACACTGAAGCTTTCTTT. This translates into CSVATRVPTDTEAFF.

This chain links TRBV12-3 or TRBV12-4 with TRBJ1-2; D may be TRBD1 (5 bases). V was trimmed by 4 bases and J by 4 bases, leaving 10 bases between them. The CDR3 runs to 13 residues. The CDR3 DNA reads TGTGCCAGCAGTTATCAGGGTAGCTATGGCTACACCTTC. Its translation: CASSYQGSYGYTF.

Note on this clonotype: Being one base from a much bigger clone, this may be a read error. CDR3 sequence: CASSLGGQYYGYTF. In DNA, the CDR3 is TGTGCCAGCAGCTTAGGCGGACAGTACTATGGCTACACCTTC. The V and J genes are TRBV7-9 and TRBJ1-2, with TRBD1 as a possible D gene (6 bases). From germline, CDR1 is SEHNR and CDR2 FQNEAQ (reference sequence). Between the trimmed V and J ends, which lost 1 base and 3 bases, there was a span of 9 bases. This CDR3 contains 14 residues.

CDR3 residues: CATKDRRSPLHF. The CDR3 nucleotides read TGTGCCACGAAGGACAGGCGTTCACCCCTCCACTTT. V and J are TRBV2 and TRBJ1-6; TRBD1 matches at 7 bases. Trimming removed 10 bases from V and 9 bases from J; junction bases left unmatched: 6. Per the germline V gene, CDR1 is SNHLY and CDR2 is FYNNEI. The length of the CDR3 is 12 residues.

This chain uses TRBV7-9 with TRBJ1-2; D may be TRBD1 (6 bases). Germline lookup yields CDR1 SEHNR and CDR2 FQNEAQ (reference sequence). CDR3 length equals 16 residues. V was trimmed by 6 bases and J by 2 bases, leaving 19 bases between them. CDR3 coding DNA: TGTGCCAGCAGTTTATCTAAAGGGGGGCCCAACTATGGCTACACCTTC. Amino acids: CASSLSKGGPNYGYTF.

The CDR3 DNA reads as TGTGCCAGCAGTCGACAGGGCCATAACACTGAAGCTTTCTTT. Translating it yields CASSRQGHNTEAFF. This chain links TRBV6-5 with TRBJ1-1, with 7 positions matching TRBD1. Per the germline V gene, CDR1 is MNHEY and CDR2 is SVGAGI. There are 14 residues in the CDR3. V was pared by 5 bases and J by 2 bases, with 5 bases of the junction left unmatched.

This clonotype was recorded many times. DNA of the CDR3: TGTGCCAGCAGCCAAGGCCGGGGGGACGGCTACACCTTC. Translation gives CASSQGRGDGYTF. The J gene is TRBJ1-2, the V gene TRBV14, with a tentative D call TRBD1 (5 bases). The CDR3 loop spans 13 amino acids. The germline V and J ends were trimmed by 1 base and 8 bases, with 11 bases remaining between them. Germline-derived CDR1 and CDR2 are SGHDN and FVKESK.

This chain joins TRBV7-9 and TRBJ2-5, with TRBD2 matching 8 bases. This CDR3 is 12 amino acids long. Germline V gene sequence: CDR1 SEHNR, CDR2 FQNEAQ (reference sequence). CDR3 sequence reads: CAGPGGGETQYF. The CDR3 DNA sequence: TGTGCTGGCCCCGGGGGGGGAGAGACCCAGTACTTC.

The rearrangement uses TRBV7-9 and TRBJ1-1; D gene uncertain. From germline, CDR1 is SEHNR and CDR2 FQNEAQ (reference sequence). CDR3 length: 13 amino acids. Between the trimmed V and J ends, which lost 7 bases and 1 base, there was a span of 10 bases. This CDR3 is CASIGDGNTEAFF. CDR3 DNA sequence: TGTGCCAGCATCGGCGACGGGAACACTGAAGCTTTCTTT. Looking up the rest from reference TRBV7-9 and TRBJ1-1 gives the full variable domain: DTGVSQNPRHKITKRGQNVTFRCDPISEHNRLYWYRQTLGQGPEFLTYFQNEAQLEKSRLLSDRFSAERPKGSFSTLEIQRTEQGDSAMYLCASIGDGNTEAFFGQGTRLTVV.

The V gene is TRBV5-1, the J gene TRBJ1-2; TRBD1 matches 10 bases. The CDR3 extends over 13 amino acids. Germline V gene lookup returns CDR1 SGHRS and CDR2 YFSETQ. The V segment lost 5 bases and the J segment 6 bases; nucleotides outside the gene matches: 4. CDR3 nucleotide sequence: TGCGCCAGCAGAGCGACAGGGGGCCATGGCTACACCTTC. As protein: CASRATGGHGYTF.

This clonotype was seen only once. The chain couples TRBV24-1 to TRBJ2-5, with TRBD2 matching over 10 bases. V gave up 4 bases and J gave up 0 bases; unmatched junction bases: 10. The germline V gene has CDR1 KGHDR and CDR2 SFDVKD. The CDR3 length is 18 residues. For the CDR3, the DNA is TGTGCCACCAGTGACCACGCAACTAGCGGGACGTACCAAGAGACCCAGTACTTC. Protein sequence: CATSDHATSGTYQETQYF.

This clonotype was counted at least ten times. The V gene is TRBV5-1, the J gene TRBJ1-6; D may be TRBD1 (5 bases). Germline V gene lookup returns CDR1 SGHRS and CDR2 YFSETQ. There are 15 residues in the CDR3. The V end was cut by 4 bases, the J end by 3 bases, with 11 bases between. CDR3 loop: CASSTSTDYNSPLHF. The CDR3 DNA reads TGCGCCAGCAGCACTTCGACAGACTATAATTCACCCCTCCACTTT.

This clonotype has ten or more counts. The chain has TRBV20-1 and TRBJ1-5; 7 nucleotides match TRBD1. This CDR3 has 14 amino acids. Looked up from germline, CDR1 is DFQATT and CDR2 is SNEGSKA (reference sequence). The V gene end was trimmed by 3 bases and the J gene end by 7 bases; junction bases not matched to a gene: 9. The CDR3 DNA reads TGCAGTGCTAGCCAGGGGGAGGGAAGGCAGCCCCAGCATTTT. Translation gives CSASQGEGRQPQHF.

A word on this clonotype: This clone may be a read error of a much larger clone one base away. J is TRBJ1-5 and V is TRBV10-1; D is perhaps TRBD1 (6 bases). Trimming cost V 6 bases and J 6 bases, with 15 bases left between them. This CDR3 region has 14 residues. The germline CDR1 and CDR2 sequences are WNHNN and SYGVQD (reference sequence). The CDR3 DNA sequence: TGCGCCAGCAGCCGTGGGGGACAAGGTCAGCCCCAGCATTTT. Encoded protein: CASSRGGQGQPQHF.

This clonotype turned up a few times. This chain uses TRBV7-2 with TRBJ1-1; 7 nucleotides line up with TRBD1. The CDR3 length is 13 residues. V shed 6 bases and J 6 bases; nucleotides not matched to a gene: 7. The germline V gene encodes CDR1 SGHTA and CDR2 FQGNSA. CDR3 in DNA: TGTGCCAGCAGGACCGACAGGGAAGCTGAAGCTTTCTTT. This encodes CASRTDREAEAFF.

The chain couples TRBV20-1 to TRBJ2-5; D is perhaps TRBD2 (6 bases). This CDR3 has 15 residues. V was clipped by 0 bases and J by 3 bases, with 14 bases between them. Germline V gene sequence: CDR1 DFQATT, CDR2 SNEGSKA (reference sequence). The CDR3 DNA reads as TGCAGTGCTAGAGATTGGCTAACGGGAGAAGAGACCCAGTACTTC. Amino acid sequence: CSARDWLTGEETQYF.

In DNA form, the CDR3 reads TGCGCCAGCAGCGAGTCACAGGGATCCTTAGTGCCAGCGACTAACGGCTACACCTTC. Amino acids: CASSESQGSLVPATNGYTF. The J gene is TRBJ1-2, the V gene TRBV5-1; possibly TRBD1 for D (6 bases). The CDR3 is 19 residues long. Germline CDR1 is SGHRS and CDR2 is YFSETQ. Trimming took off 4 bases at V and 8 bases at J, with 33 bases between the two ends.

This rearrangement joins TRBV7-4 to TRBJ2-2; 14 nucleotides match TRBD2. CDR1 and CDR2 from the germline V gene are SGHVT and SQSDAQ. V was pared by 5 bases and J by 11 bases, with 22 bases of the junction left unmatched. The CDR3 spans 20 residues. In DNA, the CDR3 is TGTGCCAGCAGCCAAGATCTATCGCGACTAGCGGGGGGGCGGATCGGAGAGCTGTTTTTT. Translating it yields CASSQDLSRLAGGRIGELFF.

As regards this clonotype: The junction shows a germline mismatch at one end, possibly a read error. The chain combines TRBV29-1 with TRBJ1-1; TRBD1 might be the D (5 bases). The CDR3 covers 13 residues. Germline values: CDR1 SQVTM, CDR2 ANQGSEA. DNA for the CDR3: TGTGCCTGGAGTCGACAGTCGAACACTGAAGCTTTCTTT. It specifies CAWSRQSNTEAFF.

This clonotype has a handful of counts. This sequence joins TRBV7-9 and TRBJ2-5; the match to TRBD1 covers 7 bases. The CDR3 has 14 amino acids. Trimming removed 3 bases from V and 11 bases from J; junction bases left unmatched: 12. Per the germline V gene, CDR1 is SEHNR and CDR2 is FQNEAQ (reference sequence). The DNA for the CDR3 is TGTGCCAGCAGCTTGACCGGTGGGACAGATACGCAGTACTTC. This translates into CASSLTGGTDTQYF.

The V call is TRBV6-6, the J call TRBJ2-5; 7 nucleotides agree with TRBD1. The V gene's germline CDR1 is MNHNY and CDR2 SVGAGI (reference sequence). With 8 bases clipped from V and 1 base from J, the junction kept 7 bases outside the gene matches. The length of the CDR3 is 14 residues. Here the CDR3 DNA reads TGTGCCAGCGGTCAAACAGGGGTCCAAGAGACCCAGTACTTC. Translated: CASGQTGVQETQYF.

With regard to this clonotype: Given a much more abundant clone one base away, this may be a read error. This CDR3 is CATSRDKQGINSPPHF. The CDR3 DNA follows: TGTGCCACCAGCAGAGATAAGCAGGGGATCAATTCACCCCCCCACTTT. The gene calls are TRBV15 and TRBJ1-6, with a possible D match to TRBD1 (6 bases). From germline, CDR1 is LNHNV and CDR2 YYDKDF (reference sequence). This CDR3 is 16 amino acids long.

This clonotype has ten or more counts. The CDR3 region is CASSPGGGKETQYF. Here the CDR3 DNA reads TGTGCCAGCAGTCCAGGGGGAGGCAAAGAGACCCAGTACTTC. This chain links TRBV25-1 with TRBJ2-5; D may be TRBD1 (7 bases). Trimming removed 5 bases from V and 3 bases from J, with 13 bases in between. This CDR3 is built from 14 residues. The germline V gene has CDR1 MGHDK and CDR2 SYGVNS.

The chain combines TRBV25-1 with TRBJ1-1; 7 nucleotides match TRBD1. This CDR3 region has 12 residues. The junction had 4 bases not matched to a gene; V was cut back by 11 bases and J by 1 base. Germline CDR1 is MGHDK and CDR2 is SYGVNS. The CDR3 loop reads CARGTENTEAFF. CDR3 bases: TGTGCCCGCGGGACAGAGAACACTGAAGCTTTCTTT. Using reference TRBV25-1 and TRBJ1-1 for the parts outside the CDR3, the full variable domain is EADIYQTPRYLVIGTGKKITLECSQTMGHDKMYWYQQDPGMELHLIHYSYGVNSTEKGDLSSESTVSRIRTEHFPLTLESARPSHTSQYLCARGTENTEAFFGQGTRLTVV.

This clonotype was counted many times. The chain carries TRBV7-9 and TRBJ2-7; 8 nucleotides align to TRBD1. Germline CDR1 and CDR2: SEHNR and FQNEAQ (reference sequence). The CDR3 is 14 amino acids. V lost 5 bases and J lost 7; bases outside the gene matches: 10. CDR3 DNA: TGTGCCAGCAGCGCATGGACAGGGCAGGGGGAGCAGTACTTC. This translates into CASSAWTGQGEQYF.

The rearrangement joins TRBV29-1 to TRBJ1-2, with D perhaps matching TRBD1 (5 bases). V lost 8 bases and J 0 bases, leaving 22 bases between the germline ends. The CDR3 loop spans 16 amino acids. CDR1 and CDR2 from the germline V gene are SQVTM and ANQGSEA. DNA for the CDR3: TGCAGCCAAGACGGGGCCACGAGACATCCTAACTATGGCTACACCTTC. Protein product: CSQDGATRHPNYGYTF.

Worth noting for this clonotype: An end of the junction differs from the germline gene, which may be a read error. The chain combines TRBV16 with TRBJ1-5; D is possibly TRBD1 (5 bases). Germline V gives CDR1 KGHSY, CDR2 FQNENV. The CDR3 loop spans 16 amino acids. The CDR3 here is CAGSQSGRGINQPQHF. CDR3 sequence (DNA): TGTGCCGGCAGCCAATCGGGTCGGGGGATCAATCAGCCCCAGCATTTT.

A note on this clonotype: One end of the junction varies from germline; a read error may be responsible. V gene TRBV7-9 combines with J gene TRBJ2-7; possibly TRBD2 for D (5 bases). The CDR3 is made up of 16 amino acids. Per the germline V gene, CDR1 is SEHNR and CDR2 is FQNEAQ (reference sequence). DNA for the CDR3: TGTGCCAGCGGCTTATTTGGTGGGGAGAGCTCCTACGAGCAGTACTTC. This encodes CASGLFGGESSYEQYF.

The rearrangement joins TRBV2 to TRBJ2-7; D is ambiguous. The DNA end favors TRBJ2-1, so the J call may be wrong. Germline values: CDR1 SNHLY, CDR2 FYNNEI. The CDR3 loop spans 10 amino acids. The DNA for the CDR3 is TGTGCCAGCAGTGTCAATGAGCAGTTCTTC. This sequence encodes CASSVNEQFF.

The CDR3 sequence: CASSQGQIPGANVLTF. The CDR3 nucleotides are TGTGCCAGCAGCCAAGGACAGATCCCTGGGGCCAACGTCCTGACTTTC. The chain recombines TRBV7-2 with TRBJ2-6; TRBD1 might be the D (6 bases). This CDR3 comprises 16 residues. The V and J ends lost 5 bases and 2 bases respectively, with 13 bases between them. CDR1 is SGHTA, CDR2 FQGNSA, per germline.